This T cell receptor beta chain is from a study of T cells in Graves' hyperthyroidism and ophthalmopathy. Study information: At the time of initial diagnosis and before any treatment, peripheral blood was collected.

General study results and limits: The majority of expanded thyroid clonotypes above 0.001 also appeared in blood.

TCR beta CDR3 sequences were amplified from RNA transcripts. The TCR CDR3 first-round RT-PCR relied on the HTBI primer set. TCRdb analysed the multiplex PCR reads with MiXCR anew, one entry per CDR3 protein. In the table there are fewer than 350,000 distinct CDR3 sequences, 15% to 20% of which are singletons. Between the trimmed V and J ends, which lost 4 bases and 2 bases, there was a span of 10 bases. Germline loops: CDR1 KGHSH, CDR2 LQKENI. CDR3 size: 14 residues. Comment on this clonotype: Its antigen is unknown.

This chain connects TRBV18 to TRBJ2-3; a weak D match, TRBD2 (5 bases). The source of this sequence is a woman in her forties or fifties with Graves' hyperthyroidism. Sequencing input: blood. The CDR3 coding sequence is TGTGCCAGCTCACGGAGGATGCTCACAGATACGCAGTATTTT. It specifies CASSRRMLTDTQYF. The full variable domain, rest sourced from reference TRBV18 and TRBJ2-3, is NAGVMQNPRHLVRRRGQEARLRCSPMKGHSHVYWYRQLPEEGLKFMVYLQKENIIDESGMPKERFSAEFPKEGPSILRIQQVVRGDSAAYFCASSRRMLTDTQYFGPGTRLTVL.